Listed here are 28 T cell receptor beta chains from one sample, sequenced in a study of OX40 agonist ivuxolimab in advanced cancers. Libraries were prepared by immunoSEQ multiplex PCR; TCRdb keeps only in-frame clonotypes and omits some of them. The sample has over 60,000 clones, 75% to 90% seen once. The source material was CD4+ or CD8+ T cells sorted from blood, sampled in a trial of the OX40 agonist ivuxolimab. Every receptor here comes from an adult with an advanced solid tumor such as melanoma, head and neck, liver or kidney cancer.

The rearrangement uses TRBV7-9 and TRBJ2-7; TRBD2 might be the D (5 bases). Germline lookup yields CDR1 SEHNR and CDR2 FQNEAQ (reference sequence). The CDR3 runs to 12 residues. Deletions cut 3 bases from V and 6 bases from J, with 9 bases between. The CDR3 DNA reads TGTGCCAGCAGCTTGGCAGGAGGCGAGCAGTACTTC. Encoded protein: CASSLAGGEQYF.

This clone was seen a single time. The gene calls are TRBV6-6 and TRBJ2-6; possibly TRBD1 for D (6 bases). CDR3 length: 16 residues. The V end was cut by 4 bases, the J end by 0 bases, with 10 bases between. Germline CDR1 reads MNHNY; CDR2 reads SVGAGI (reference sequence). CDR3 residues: CASSFKQGSGANVLTF. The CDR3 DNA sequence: TGTGCCAGCAGTTTCAAACAGGGCTCTGGGGCCAACGTCCTGACTTTC.

DNA of the CDR3: TGTGCCAGCAGTGAGAATAAGAACACCGGGGAGCTGTTTTTT. As protein: CASSENKNTGELFF. V usage is TRBV2 and J usage is TRBJ2-2; D is unclear. This CDR3 comprises 14 residues. Deletions cut 3 bases from V and 1 base from J, with 6 bases between. CDR1 is SNHLY, CDR2 FYNNEI, per germline. The variable domain in full, with the rest retrieved from reference TRBV2 and TRBJ2-2, is EPEVTQTPSHQVTQMGQEVILRCVPISNHLYFYWYRQILGQKVEFLVSFYNNEISEKSEIFDDQFSVERPDGSNFTLKIRSTKLEDSAMYFCASSENKNTGELFFGEGSRLTVL.

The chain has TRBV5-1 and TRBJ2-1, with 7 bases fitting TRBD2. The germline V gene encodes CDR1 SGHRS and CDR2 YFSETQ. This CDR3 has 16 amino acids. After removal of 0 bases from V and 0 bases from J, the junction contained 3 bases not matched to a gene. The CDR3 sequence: CASSLVPSGSYNEQFF. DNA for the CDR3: TGCGCCAGCAGCTTGGTGCCTAGCGGCTCCTACAATGAGCAGTTCTTC.

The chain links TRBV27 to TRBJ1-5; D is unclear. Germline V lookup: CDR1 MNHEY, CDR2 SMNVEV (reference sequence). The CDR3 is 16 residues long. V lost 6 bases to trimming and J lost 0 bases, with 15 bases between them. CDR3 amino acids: CASSSRGRNSNQPQHF. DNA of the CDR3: TGTGCCAGCAGCTCAAGAGGGCGCAATAGCAATCAGCCCCAGCATTTT.

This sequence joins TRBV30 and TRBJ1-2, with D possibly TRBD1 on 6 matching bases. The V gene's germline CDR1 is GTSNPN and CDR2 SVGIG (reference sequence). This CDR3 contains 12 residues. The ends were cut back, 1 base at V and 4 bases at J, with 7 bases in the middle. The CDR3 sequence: CAWSAQGYGYTF. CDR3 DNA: TGTGCCTGGAGTGCACAGGGCTATGGCTACACCTTC.

In DNA form, the CDR3 reads TGTGCCAGCAGCTTTGGGGTAACAGCGGAACAAGAGACCCAGTACTTC. Protein sequence: CASSFGVTAEQETQYF. This rearrangement joins TRBV5-6 to TRBJ2-5, with D perhaps TRBD2 (5 bases). Germline lookup yields CDR1 SGHDT and CDR2 YYEEEE. V was trimmed by 2 bases and J by 2 bases, leaving 16 bases between them. The CDR3 loop spans 16 amino acids.

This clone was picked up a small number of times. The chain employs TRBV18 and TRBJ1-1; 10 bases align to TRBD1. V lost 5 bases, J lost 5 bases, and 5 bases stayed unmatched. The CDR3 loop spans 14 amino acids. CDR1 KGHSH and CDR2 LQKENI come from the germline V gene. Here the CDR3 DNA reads TGTGCCAGCTCAATCGGACAGGGGGAAACTGAAGCTTTCTTT. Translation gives CASSIGQGETEAFF.

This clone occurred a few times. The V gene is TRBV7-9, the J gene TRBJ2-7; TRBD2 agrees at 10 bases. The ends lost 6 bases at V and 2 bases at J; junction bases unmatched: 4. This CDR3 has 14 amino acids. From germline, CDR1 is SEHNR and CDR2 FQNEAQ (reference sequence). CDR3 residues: CASRASGRAYEQYF. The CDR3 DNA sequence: TGTGCCAGCAGGGCGAGCGGGAGGGCCTACGAGCAGTACTTC.

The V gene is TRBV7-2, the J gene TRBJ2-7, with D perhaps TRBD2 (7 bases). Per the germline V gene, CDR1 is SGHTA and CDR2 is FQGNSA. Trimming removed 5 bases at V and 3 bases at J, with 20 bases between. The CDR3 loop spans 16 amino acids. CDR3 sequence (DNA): TGTGCCAGCAGCCCAGCGGGGCTGGGGGGGCTCTACGAGCAGTACTTC. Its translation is CASSPAGLGGLYEQYF.

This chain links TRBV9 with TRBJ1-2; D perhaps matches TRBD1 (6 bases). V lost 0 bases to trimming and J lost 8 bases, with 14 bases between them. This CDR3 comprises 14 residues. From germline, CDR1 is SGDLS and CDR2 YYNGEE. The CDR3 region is CASSVVAGGEGYTF. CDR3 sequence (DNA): TGTGCCAGCAGCGTAGTTGCGGGGGGCGAGGGCTACACCTTC.

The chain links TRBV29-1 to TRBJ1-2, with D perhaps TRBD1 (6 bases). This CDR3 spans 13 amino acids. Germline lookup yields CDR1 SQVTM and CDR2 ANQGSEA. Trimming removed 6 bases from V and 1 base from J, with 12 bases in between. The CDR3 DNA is TGCAGCGTCGCCTCGGACAGTAACTATGGCTACACCTTC. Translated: CSVASDSNYGYTF.

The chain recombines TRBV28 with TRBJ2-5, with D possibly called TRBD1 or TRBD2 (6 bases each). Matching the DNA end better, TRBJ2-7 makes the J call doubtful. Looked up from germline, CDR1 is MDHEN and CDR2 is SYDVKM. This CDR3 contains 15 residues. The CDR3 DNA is TGTGCCAGCAGTTACGGAGGGGGGCCCCTGTTCGAGCAGTACTTC. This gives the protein CASSYGGGPLFEQYF.

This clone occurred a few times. The CDR3 loop is CASSESPGSFKQYF. The DNA for the CDR3 is TGCGCCAGCAGTGAGTCGCCAGGTTCCTTTAAGCAGTACTTC. V is TRBV10-1 and J is TRBJ2-7; no reliable D call. The CDR3 has 14 amino acids. Germline V gives CDR1 WNHNN, CDR2 SYGVQD (reference sequence). Trimming took off 0 bases at V and 8 bases at J, with 14 bases between the two ends.

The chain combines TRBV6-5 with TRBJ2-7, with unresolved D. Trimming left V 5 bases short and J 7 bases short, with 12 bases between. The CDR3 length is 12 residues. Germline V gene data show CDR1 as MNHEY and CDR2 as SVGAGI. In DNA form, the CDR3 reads TGTGCCAGCAGTGCCCCCTTAGGTGAGCAGTACTTC. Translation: CASSAPLGEQYF.

The CDR3 reads CASSPLGTSGSNEQFF. CDR3 DNA: TGCGCCAGCAGCCCCCTAGGTACTAGCGGGAGTAATGAGCAGTTCTTC. This rearrangement joins TRBV5-1 to TRBJ2-1; the match to TRBD2 covers 11 bases. Germline CDR1 reads SGHRS; CDR2 reads YFSETQ. The CDR3 loop spans 16 amino acids. With 4 bases clipped from V and 7 bases from J, the junction kept 10 bases outside the gene matches.

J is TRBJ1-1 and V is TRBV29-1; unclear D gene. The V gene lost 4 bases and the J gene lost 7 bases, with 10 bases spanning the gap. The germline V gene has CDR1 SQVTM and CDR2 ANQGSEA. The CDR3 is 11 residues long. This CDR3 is CSVAPAGEAFF. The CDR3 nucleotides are TGCAGCGTTGCTCCTGCAGGTGAAGCTTTCTTT.

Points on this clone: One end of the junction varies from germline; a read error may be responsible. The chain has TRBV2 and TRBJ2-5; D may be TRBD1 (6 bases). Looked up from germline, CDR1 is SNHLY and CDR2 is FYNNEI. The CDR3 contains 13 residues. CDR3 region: CASNLGAGETQYF. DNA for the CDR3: TGTGCAAGCAATCTGGGGGCGGGAGAGACCCAGTACTTC. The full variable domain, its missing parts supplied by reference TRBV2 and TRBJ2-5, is EPEVTQTPSHQVTQMGQEVILRCVPISNHLYFYWYRQILGQKVEFLVSFYNNEISEKSEIFDDQFSVERPDGSNFTLKIRSTKLEDSAMYFCASNLGAGETQYFGPGTRLLVL.

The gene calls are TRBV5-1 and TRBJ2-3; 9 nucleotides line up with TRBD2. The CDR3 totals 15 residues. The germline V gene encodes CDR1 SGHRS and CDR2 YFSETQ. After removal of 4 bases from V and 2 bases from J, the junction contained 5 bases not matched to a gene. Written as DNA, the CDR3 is TGCGCCAGCAGCCTCGGGGGACTAGCCACAGATACGCAGTATTTT. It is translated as CASSLGGLATDTQYF.

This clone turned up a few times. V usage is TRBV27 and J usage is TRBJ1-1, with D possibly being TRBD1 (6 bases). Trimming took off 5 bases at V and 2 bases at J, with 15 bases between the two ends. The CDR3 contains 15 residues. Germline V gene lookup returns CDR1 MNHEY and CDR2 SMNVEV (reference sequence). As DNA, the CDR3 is TGTGCCAGCAGTCCAATGTGGGGGGCCAACACTGAAGCTTTCTTT. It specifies CASSPMWGANTEAFF.

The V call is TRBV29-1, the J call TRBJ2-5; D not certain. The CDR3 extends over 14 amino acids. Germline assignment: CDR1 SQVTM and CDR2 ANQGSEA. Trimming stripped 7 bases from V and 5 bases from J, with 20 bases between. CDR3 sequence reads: CSGLHGPGPETQYF. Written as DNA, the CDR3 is TGCAGCGGGCTTCACGGACCCGGGCCGGAGACCCAGTACTTC.

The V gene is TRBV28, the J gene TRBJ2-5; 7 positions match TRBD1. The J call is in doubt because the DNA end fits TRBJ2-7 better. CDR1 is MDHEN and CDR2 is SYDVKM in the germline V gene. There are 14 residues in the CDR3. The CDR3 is CASSIAGQAYEQYF. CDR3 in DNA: TGTGCCAGCAGTATCGCAGGACAGGCCTACGAGCAGTACTTC.

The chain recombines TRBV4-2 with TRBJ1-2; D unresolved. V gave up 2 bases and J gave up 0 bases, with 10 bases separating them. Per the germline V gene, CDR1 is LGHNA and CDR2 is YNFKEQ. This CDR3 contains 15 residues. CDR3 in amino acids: CASSQPGITNYGYTF. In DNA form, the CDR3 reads TGTGCCAGCAGCCAACCGGGAATAACTAACTATGGCTACACCTTC.

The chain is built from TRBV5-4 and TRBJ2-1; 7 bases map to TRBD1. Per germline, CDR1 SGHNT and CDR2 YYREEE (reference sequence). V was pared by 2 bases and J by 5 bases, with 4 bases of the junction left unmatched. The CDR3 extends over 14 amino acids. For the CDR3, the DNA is TGTGCCAGCAGCTTCTTCGGGACAGACAATGAGCAGTTCTTC. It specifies CASSFFGTDNEQFF.

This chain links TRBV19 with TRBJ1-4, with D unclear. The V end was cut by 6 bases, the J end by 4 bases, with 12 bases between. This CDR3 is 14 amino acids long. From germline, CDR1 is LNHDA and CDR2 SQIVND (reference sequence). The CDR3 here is CASRGGLLNEKLFF. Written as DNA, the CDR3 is TGTGCCAGTAGGGGAGGGCTCCTTAATGAAAAACTGTTTTTT.

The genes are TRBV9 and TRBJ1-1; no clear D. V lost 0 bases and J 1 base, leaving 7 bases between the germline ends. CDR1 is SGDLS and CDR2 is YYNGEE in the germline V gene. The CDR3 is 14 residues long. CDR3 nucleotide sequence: TGTGCCAGCAGCGTAGATCCCTGGAACACTGAAGCTTTCTTT. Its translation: CASSVDPWNTEAFF.

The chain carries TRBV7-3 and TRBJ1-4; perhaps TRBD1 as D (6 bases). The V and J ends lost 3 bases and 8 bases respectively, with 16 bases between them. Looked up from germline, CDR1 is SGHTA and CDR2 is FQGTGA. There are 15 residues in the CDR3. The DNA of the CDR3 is TGTGCCAGCAGCTTTAGGGACACCAACAGGGAAAAACTGTTTTTT. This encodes CASSFRDTNREKLFF.

CDR3 in DNA: TGTGCCAGCAGCTACAACAGGTACCCCTACAATGAGCAGTTCTTC. Amino acids: CASSYNRYPYNEQFF. The chain joins TRBV7-2 to TRBJ2-1, with D possibly being TRBD1 (5 bases). The CDR3 sequence is 15 residues long. V was cut by 4 bases and J by 2 bases, with 12 bases left in between. Germline V lookup: CDR1 SGHTA, CDR2 FQGNSA.